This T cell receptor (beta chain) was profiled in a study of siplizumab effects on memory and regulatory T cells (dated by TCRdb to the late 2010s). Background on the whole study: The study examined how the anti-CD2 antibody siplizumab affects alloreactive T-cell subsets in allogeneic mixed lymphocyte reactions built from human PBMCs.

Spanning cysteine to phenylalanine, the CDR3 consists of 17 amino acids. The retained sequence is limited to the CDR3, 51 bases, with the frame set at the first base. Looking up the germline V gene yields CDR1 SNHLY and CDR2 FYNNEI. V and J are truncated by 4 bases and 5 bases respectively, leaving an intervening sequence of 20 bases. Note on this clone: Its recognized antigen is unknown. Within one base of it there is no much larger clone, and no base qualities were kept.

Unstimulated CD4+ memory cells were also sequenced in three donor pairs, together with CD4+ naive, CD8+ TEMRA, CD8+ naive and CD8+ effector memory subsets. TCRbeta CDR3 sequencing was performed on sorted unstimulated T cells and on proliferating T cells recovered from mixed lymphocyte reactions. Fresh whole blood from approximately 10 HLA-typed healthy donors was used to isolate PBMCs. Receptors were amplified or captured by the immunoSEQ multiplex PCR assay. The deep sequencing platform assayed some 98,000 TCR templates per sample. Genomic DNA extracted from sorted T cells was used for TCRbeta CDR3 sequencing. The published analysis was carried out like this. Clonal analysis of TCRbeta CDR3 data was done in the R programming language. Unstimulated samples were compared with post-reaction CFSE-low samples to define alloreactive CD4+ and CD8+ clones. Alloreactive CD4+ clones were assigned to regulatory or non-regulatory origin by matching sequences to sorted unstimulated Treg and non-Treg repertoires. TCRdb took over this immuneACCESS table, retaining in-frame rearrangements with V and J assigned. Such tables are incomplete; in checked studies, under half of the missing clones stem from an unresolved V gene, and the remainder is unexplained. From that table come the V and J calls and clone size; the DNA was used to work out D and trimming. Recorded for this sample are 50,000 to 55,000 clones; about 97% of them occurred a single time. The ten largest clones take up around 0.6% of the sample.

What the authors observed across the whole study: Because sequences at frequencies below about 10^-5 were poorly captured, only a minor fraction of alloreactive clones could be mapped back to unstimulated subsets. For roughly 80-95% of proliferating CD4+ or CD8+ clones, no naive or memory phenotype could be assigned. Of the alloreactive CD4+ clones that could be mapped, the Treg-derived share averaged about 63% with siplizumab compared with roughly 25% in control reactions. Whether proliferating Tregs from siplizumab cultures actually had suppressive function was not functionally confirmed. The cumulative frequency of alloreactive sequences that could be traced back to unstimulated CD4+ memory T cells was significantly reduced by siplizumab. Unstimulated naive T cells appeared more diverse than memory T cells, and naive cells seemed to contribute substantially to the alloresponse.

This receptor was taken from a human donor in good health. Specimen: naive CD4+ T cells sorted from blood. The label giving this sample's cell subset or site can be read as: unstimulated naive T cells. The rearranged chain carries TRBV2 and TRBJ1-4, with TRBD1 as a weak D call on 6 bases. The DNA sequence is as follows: TGTGCCAGCAGTGTTTCAGGGGCCAGTAGGGTAAATGAAAAACTGTTTTTT. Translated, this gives CASSVSGASRVNEKLFF.